This is a list of T cell receptor beta chains from one sample in a study of blood T cell repertoires in COVID-19. Libraries were prepared by immunoSEQ multiplex PCR; TCRdb keeps only in-frame clonotypes and omits some of them. Found here are some 300,000 clones, 65% to 90% of them singletons; the top ten hold roughly 4%. The sequenced sample was PBMCs or T cells enriched from blood (not recorded which). These receptors all stem from a man aged 25-45 years who had recovered from COVID-19. Both conserved end residues are part of each CDR3. A D gene is named only where the DNA matches it firmly. The size field is filled for only some rows; it gives once, few, many or a size class.

TRBJ2-3 TRBD2 once TRBV28 CASSPHSGGVSTDTQYF TGTGCCAGCAGTCCTCATAGCGGGGGGGTTAGCACAGATACGCAGTATTTT
TRBJ1-5 TRBD1 . TRBV6-5 CASSPGGSNQPQHF TGTGCCAGCAGCCCAGGGGGAAGCAATCAGCCCCAGCATTTT
TRBJ1-1 TRBD1 . TRBV6-4 CASSLSGGTEAFF TGTGCCAGCAGCCTGTCAGGGGGAACTGAAGCTTTCTTT
TRBJ2-5 . . TRBV4-1 CASSHHPGTQPGKTQYF TGCGCCAGCAGCCACCATCCCGGGACACAACCTGGGAAGACCCAGTACTTC
TRBJ2-5 TRBD2 . TRBV7-8 CASSPWTSGKETQYF TGTGCCAGCAGCCCCTGGACTAGCGGTAAAGAGACCCAGTACTTC
TRBJ2-1 TRBD2 . TRBV5-1 CASSSSGSKNEQFF TGCGCCAGCAGCTCCAGCGGGAGTAAGAATGAGCAGTTCTTC
TRBJ2-7 TRBD1 many TRBV27 CASSLGEGTGSYEQYF TGTGCCAGCAGTTTGGGGGAAGGGACAGGGTCCTACGAGCAGTACTTC
TRBJ2-7 . . TRBV6-1 CASSGRWLGRGSDEQYF TGTGCCAGCAGTGGACGATGGTTGGGCAGGGGAAGCGACGAGCAGTACTTC
TRBJ2-2 . . TRBV30 CAWSQGIGTGELFF TGTGCCTGGAGTCAGGGGATTGGGACCGGGGAGCTGTTTTTT
TRBJ1-1 . once TRBV18 CASSLTNMNTEAFF TGTGCCAGCTCACTGACTAACATGAACACTGAAGCTTTCTTT
TRBJ2-7 . few TRBV28 CASSLQTGEQYF TGTGCCAGCAGTTTACAGACTGGGGAGCAGTACTTC
TRBJ2-5 TRBD2 . TRBV3-1/TRBV3-2 CASSQGGEETQYF TGTGCCAGCAGCCAGGGGGGGGAAGAGACCCAGTACTTC
TRBJ1-1 . . TRBV7-2 CASSSHLGGATEAFF TGTGCCAGCAGCTCGCATTTAGGGGGGGCCACTGAAGCTTTCTTT
TRBJ2-3 . . TRBV19 CASRKGLHDSADTQYF TGTGCCAGTAGGAAGGGGTTACATGATAGTGCAGATACGCAGTATTTT
TRBJ2-5 . once TRBV21-1 CASSPEEQGETQYF TGTGCCAGCAGCCCAGAGGAACAGGGAGAGACCCAGTACTTC
TRBJ1-1 . . TRBV5-4 CASSLGRGNTEAFF TGTGCCAGCAGCTTAGGCCGGGGGAACACTGAAGCTTTCTTT
TRBJ2-1 . . TRBV2 CASSEAPLVSYNEQFF TGTGCCAGCAGTGAGGCCCCGCTGGTCTCCTACAATGAGCAGTTCTTC
TRBJ1-3 TRBD1 . TRBV4-1 CASSRGTGADTIYF TGCGCCAGCAGTCGAGGGACAGGGGCGGACACCATATATTTT
TRBJ2-1 TRBD2 . TRBV7-9 CASSLTSGSLEQFF TGTGCCAGCAGCTTAACTAGCGGGAGCTTGGAGCAGTTCTTC
TRBJ1-5 TRBD1 . TRBV23-1 CASSQLLGQGAGGNQPQHF TGCGCCAGCAGTCAACTGTTGGGACAGGGGGCTGGGGGCAATCAGCCCCAGCATTTT
TRBJ1-1 . . TRBV5-1 CASSSSGEMNTEAFF TGCGCCAGCAGCTCGTCGGGGGAAATGAACACTGAAGCTTTCTTT
TRBJ1-1 . once TRBV2 CASSEVGMNTEAFF TGTGCCAGCAGTGAAGTCGGGATGAACACTGAAGCTTTCTTT
TRBJ2-1 TRBD2 . TRBV19 CASSALAASYNEQFF TGTGCCAGTAGTGCTCTAGCGGCGTCCTACAATGAGCAGTTCTTC
TRBJ2-5 TRBD2 . TRBV11-2 CASRIELAGEETQYF TGTGCCAGCAGGATAGAACTAGCGGGGGAAGAGACCCAGTACTTC
TRBJ1-1 . once TRBV27 CASSLTTGNTEAFF TGTGCCAGCAGTTTAACCACAGGGAACACTGAAGCTTTCTTT
TRBJ2-4 . . TRBV2 CASSSTGPIKNIQYF TGTGCCAGCAGTTCGACAGGCCCCATCAAAAACATTCAGTACTTC
TRBJ2-7 TRBD2 . TRBV9 CASSVGSSGGSYEQYF TGTGCCAGCAGCGTAGGCTCTAGCGGGGGATCCTACGAGCAGTACTTC
TRBJ1-1 TRBD1 . TRBV10-2 CASSDQGARSVAFF TGCGCCAGCAGTGACCAGGGGGCGCGATCGGTAGCTTTCTTT
TRBJ2-3 TRBD2 few TRBV3-1/TRBV3-2 CASTHSGSSDTQYF TGTGCCAGCACCCATAGCGGGAGTTCAGATACGCAGTATTTT
TRBJ2-2 . . TRBV14 CASSLTLWGVNTGELFF TGTGCCAGCAGCCTTACCTTGTGGGGCGTAAACACCGGGGAGCTGTTTTTT
TRBJ1-1 . . TRBV6-5 CASSGVGEAFF TGTGCCAGCAGCGGGGTTGGTGAAGCTTTCTTT
TRBJ1-3 . . TRBV11-3 CASSSRGSSGNTIYF TGTGCCAGCAGCTCTAGGGGAAGCTCTGGAAACACCATATATTTT
TRBJ1-1 . . TRBV5-4 CASSGPRGGGLNTEAFF TGTGCCAGCAGCGGGCCTAGGGGGGGCGGCTTGAACACTGAAGCTTTCTTT
TRBJ2-7 TRBD1 . TRBV18 CASSSGQGGGEQYF TGTGCCAGCTCATCGGGACAGGGAGGCGGCGAGCAGTACTTC
TRBJ1-6 TRBD1 . TRBV5-1 CASSTRPGQGASSYNSPLHF TGCGCCAGCAGCACCCGCCCCGGACAGGGCGCTAGCTCCTATAATTCACCCCTCCACTTT
TRBJ1-6 . . TRBV3-1/TRBV3-2 CASSQKLGRDSYNSPLHF TGTGCCAGCAGCCAAAAATTAGGCAGGGACTCCTATAATTCACCCCTCCACTTT
TRBJ2-5 . . TRBV9 CASSVLWGLKETQYF TGTGCCAGCAGCGTATTGTGGGGGCTTAAAGAGACCCAGTACTTC
TRBJ2-2 . . TRBV5-1 CASSLTGTGADTGELFF TGCGCCAGCAGCTTGACGGGGACGGGAGCCGACACCGGGGAGCTGTTTTTT
TRBJ1-5 TRBD1 few TRBV10-1 CASSENRGKGQPQHF TGCGCCAGCAGTGAAAACAGGGGAAAGGGTCAGCCCCAGCATTTT
TRBJ2-2 TRBD1 . TRBV18 CASSDDRGNTGELFF TGTGCCAGCTCAGACGACAGGGGCAACACCGGGGAGCTGTTTTTT
TRBJ1-1 TRBD1 . TRBV9 CASSASRDRGLNTEAFF TGTGCCAGCAGCGCGTCCCGGGACAGGGGACTGAACACTGAAGCTTTCTTT
TRBJ2-7 TRBD2 . TRBV19 CASRWLTSGPTYEQYF TGTGCCAGTAGGTGGCTGACTAGCGGGCCGACCTACGAGCAGTACTTC
TRBJ1-1 . . TRBV7-8 CASSLEGGATEAFF TGTGCCAGCAGCTTAGAGGGGGGGGCCACTGAAGCTTTCTTT
TRBJ2-3 TRBD2 . TRBV24-1 CATAVSERGRTDTQYF TGTGCCACGGCCGTTAGCGAGCGGGGGCGCACAGATACGCAGTATTTT
TRBJ1-4 TRBD1 . TRBV6-5 CASRGTGRTEKLFF TGTGCCAGCAGGGGGACAGGGCGGACTGAAAAACTGTTTTTT
TRBJ2-7 . . TRBV1 CTSTRVLDEQYF TGCACCAGCACGAGGGTCTTGGACGAGCAGTACTTC
TRBJ2-3 . few TRBV5-1 CASSWGRLSTDTQYF TGCGCCAGCAGCTGGGGCCGGCTCAGCACAGATACGCAGTATTTT
TRBJ1-1 . . TRBV28 CASSSLTAGKRAEAFF TGTGCCAGCAGTAGCTTAACAGCCGGGAAAAGGGCTGAAGCTTTCTTT
TRBJ1-6 . . TRBV2 CASSGSSPLHF TGTGCCAGCAGTGGTAGTTCACCCCTCCACTTT
TRBJ2-7 TRBD1 . TRBV7-8 CASSLASGQGTDEQYF TGTGCCAGCAGCTTAGCGTCAGGACAGGGGACGGACGAGCAGTACTTC
TRBJ2-1 TRBD2 . TRBV5-1 CASSLGTSGSNEQFF TGCGCCAGCAGCCTAGGGACTAGCGGGAGCAATGAGCAGTTCTTC
TRBJ2-3 . once TRBV18 CASSPRSGTDTQYF TGTGCCAGCTCACCACGAAGCGGCACAGATACGCAGTATTTT
TRBJ1-1 TRBD1 . TRBV10-1 CASRRDRDRTEAFF TGCGCCAGCAGGAGGGACAGGGATCGGACTGAAGCTTTCTTT
TRBJ1-1 TRBD1 . TRBV18 CASSRGQGVTEAFF TGTGCCAGCTCACGCGGACAGGGGGTTACTGAAGCTTTCTTT
TRBJ1-4 . . TRBV28 CASRVRGAQEKLFF TGTGCCAGCAGAGTTCGGGGGGCGCAAGAAAAACTGTTTTTT